Shown below are 4 T cell receptor beta chains from a single sample sequenced in a study of blood T cell repertoires in COVID-19. The method was immunoSEQ multiplex PCR; TCRdb's version includes in-frame clones alone and lacks a portion of them. The table records more than 350,000 clones, approximately 92% of them present only once. Input material: PBMCs or T cells enriched from blood (not recorded which). These receptors were obtained from a man aged 18 to 29 who had recovered from COVID-19.

The chain employs TRBV5-6 and TRBJ2-1; TRBD2 is a possible D gene (5 bases). The CDR3 totals 14 residues. Germline V lookup: CDR1 SGHDT, CDR2 YYEEEE. V dropped 1 base and J dropped 2 bases, with 7 bases sitting between them. The CDR3 nucleotides are TGTGCCAGCAGCTTGTCGGGGACCTACAATGAGCAGTTCTTC. Encoded protein: CASSLSGTYNEQFF.

In its sample, this clone was seen once. This chain uses TRBV6-5 with TRBJ1-6; maybe TRBD1 (6 bases). The germline gives CDR1 MNHEY, CDR2 SVGAGI. The CDR3 covers 15 residues. Trimming pared 6 bases from V and 10 bases from J, leaving 19 bases between. CDR3 nucleotides: TGTGCCAGCAGGACCAGACAGGCGGGGGGATCACCCCTCCACTTT. Its translation is CASRTRQAGGSPLHF.

This rearrangement joins TRBV27 to TRBJ2-6; TRBD1 agrees at 11 bases. This CDR3 has 18 residues. Germline assignment: CDR1 MNHEY and CDR2 SMNVEV (reference sequence). V was pared by 6 bases and J by 2 bases, with 9 bases of the junction left unmatched. In nucleotides, the CDR3 is TGTGCCAGCAGCGCTTCCGGGACAGGGGGGCCTGGGGCCAACGTCCTGACTTTC. It yields the protein CASSASGTGGPGANVLTF.

The gene calls are TRBV18 and TRBJ2-7, with 9 bases aligning to TRBD2. The CDR3 runs to 14 residues. V was clipped by 2 bases and J by 5 bases; unmatched bases: 4. Germline V CDR1 and CDR2: KGHSH, LQKENI. The CDR3 coding sequence is TGTGCCAGCTCACCAGGAGCGGGAGGCGACGAGCAGTACTTC. Amino acids: CASSPGAGGDEQYF.